This TCR beta chain was sequenced during a study of blood T cells in healthy people across ages. Notes on the study in general: Age brought a roughly linear fall in TCR beta diversity measured per million T cells. Higher diversity and more naive CD4+ cells were features of long-lived donors, compared to aged donors.

Using a J-beta primer mix together with a sample-barcoded 5' primer, a second PCR was run for roughly 6 to 12 cycles. In TCRdb, the 5' RACE reads were re-called with MiXCR into one record per CDR3 protein. The sample contains some 730,000 distinct CDR3 sequences, approximately 21% of which appear only once. This clonotype was found a few times. What it binds is not known. This CDR3 contains 13 residues. Germline-derived CDR1 and CDR2 are LGHDT and YNNKEL (reference sequence). The germline V and J ends were trimmed by 7 bases and 6 bases, with 12 bases remaining between them. The sample taken for sequencing was blood. The rearrangement links TRBV3-1 to TRBJ2-2; perhaps TRBD2 as D (5 bases). The sequence came from a man in his sixties or seventies in good health. CDR3 sequence: CASTSGLAGELFF. CDR3 nucleotides: TGTGCCAGCACCTCTGGACTGGCCGGGGAGCTGTTTTTT.